These T cell receptor gamma chains were read from a single sample in a study of gamma-delta chains in newborns, infants, children. TCRdb re-called the reads with CATT. In the table there are around 500 gamma-chain clones, 49% of which are singletons. The sample was blood. The origin of the receptors is a child who was a newborn, infant or young child, either healthy, febrile or measles-vaccinated (not recorded which). Both conserved end residues are part of each CDR3. Size values are once, few and many counts, or a class for expanded clones, and some rows have none.

hyperexpanded	TRGV9	TRGJP	CALWEVELGKKIKVF
-	TRGV4	TRGJ1/TRGJ2	CATWDGRRFYYKKLF
few	TRGV8	TRGJP1	CATWDKTGWFKIF